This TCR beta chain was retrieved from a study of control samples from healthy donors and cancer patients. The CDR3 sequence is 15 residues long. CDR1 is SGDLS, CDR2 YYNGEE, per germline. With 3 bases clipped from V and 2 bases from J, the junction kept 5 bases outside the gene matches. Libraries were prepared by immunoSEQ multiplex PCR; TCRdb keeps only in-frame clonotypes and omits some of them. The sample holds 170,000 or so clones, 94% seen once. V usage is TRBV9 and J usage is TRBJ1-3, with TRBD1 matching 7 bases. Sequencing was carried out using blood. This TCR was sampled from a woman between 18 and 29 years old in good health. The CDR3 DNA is TGTGCCAGCAGCGCCCAGAGGGGGCCTGGAAACACCATATATTTT. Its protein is CASSAQRGPGNTIYF.